This T cell receptor (beta chain) was retrieved from a study of cytomegalovirus exposure and HLA in healthy donors. Findings of the study overall: Follow-up analysis found HLA locus-dependent TCR association rates, highest for DRB1 and lowest for HLA-C. The authors confirmed in vitro that a few CMV-associated chains were specific for CMV antigens. Presence/absence results assume similar sequencing depth per donor, which may not hold.

In the PCR, 60 Vbeta and 13 Jbeta primers were used. Method: immunoSEQ multiplex PCR; TCRdb's copy keeps in-frame clones and lacks some. This sample's table reports tens of thousands of clones. Points on this clone: The antigen is not known.

The V gene's germline CDR1 is MNHNS and CDR2 SASEGT. V lost 3 bases to trimming and J lost 2 bases, with 11 bases between them. The CDR3 loop spans 15 amino acids. The specimen was PBMCs. The V and J genes are TRBV6-1 and TRBJ2-4; tentatively, D is TRBD1 (5 bases). The sequence was obtained from a man aged 50 to 60 in good health and CMV-seropositive. The DNA for the CDR3 is TGTGCCAGCAGTGAGTCTAGGGGCCCCAAAAACATTCAGTACTTC. Residues: CASSESRGPKNIQYF.